Here is one TCR beta chain with its context. Its antigen is still unknown. The data derive from a study of cytomegalovirus exposure and HLA in healthy donors. The study, taken as a whole, reports: It was approximately 160 TCR beta chains that were listed as cytomegalovirus-associated. The study found most TCR sequences rare, yet found some public TCRs in many donors. Trimming of TCR beta V- and J-genes showed a link, identified in a later analysis, to a missense DCLRE1C variant.

In the PCR, 60 Vbeta and 13 Jbeta primers were used. Generated by immunoSEQ multiplex PCR, the TCRdb table keeps only in-frame clones and is missing some. The table lists 150,000 or so clones, around two thirds of them singletons. CDR3 size: 13 residues. V shed 3 bases and J 8 bases; nucleotides not matched to a gene: 7. Germline lookup yields CDR1 SGHRS and CDR2 YFSETQ. Sequencing was performed on PBMCs. The chain joins TRBV5-1 to TRBJ1-1; TRBD1 matches 7 bases. The receptor was derived from a man aged 25 to 40 in good health and CMV-seropositive. CDR3 sequence: CASSSTTDREAFF. CDR3 nucleotides: TGCGCCAGCAGCTCCACAACGGACAGGGAAGCTTTCTTT.